This T cell receptor (beta chain) stems from a study of shared clonotypes between healthy human individuals. This table comes from immunoSEQ multiplex PCR, and its TCRdb copy is limited to in-frame clones, with some not included. The top ten clones hold over 1.3% of a sample with about a million clones, roughly 70% of them seen once. On this clone: Antigen unknown.

Findings of the study overall: Memory subsets generally showed smaller estimated richness than naive subsets did.

With 2 bases removed from V and 1 base from J, the gap between germline ends came to 10 bases. The germline V gene has CDR1 SGHRS and CDR2 YFSETQ. CDR3 size: 15 residues. Input material: memory CD4+ T cells sorted from blood. Described subset: CD45RA-negative fraction. The clonotype comes from a man aged 18 to 30 in good health. The gene calls are TRBV5-1 and TRBJ2-1; maybe TRBD1 (6 bases). CDR3 sequence: CASSLQGQSYNEQFF. The DNA of the CDR3 is TGCGCCAGCAGCTTACAGGGACAATCCTACAATGAGCAGTTCTTC.